This record looks at one T cell receptor (beta chain) sequence and its context. This may stem from a read error, because a much larger clone lies one nucleotide away. Distinct nucleotide sequences in the sample also encode this CDR3. Assay: immunoSEQ multiplex PCR; the TCRdb copy retains only in-frame clones and omits some. The sample contains 300,000 to 400,000 clones, more than 60% of which appear only once. This entry comes from a study of shared clonotypes between healthy human individuals. Study summary: Each donor had three CD4 naive, three CD4 memory, two CD8 naive and one CD8 memory plate.

Germline V gene data show CDR1 as SGHAT and CDR2 as FQDESV (reference sequence). Trimming shortened V by 3 bases and J by 1 base, and 13 bases separated the two germline ends. The CDR3 contains 16 residues. This receptor was taken from a man younger than 40 in good health. The sequencing sample was made of memory CD4+ T cells sorted from blood. The subset was: CD45RA-negative fraction. V usage is TRBV11-1 and J usage is TRBJ2-1; TRBD2 might be the D (5 bases). CDR3 protein: CASSFSGEWSYNEQFF. The CDR3, as DNA: TGTGCCAGCAGCTTTAGTGGGGAGTGGTCCTACAATGAGCAGTTCTTC. Together with reference TRBV11-1 and TRBJ2-1, the CDR3 gives the full variable domain: EAEVAQSPRYKITEKSQAVAFWCDPISGHATLYWYRQILGQGPELLVQFQDESVVDDSQLPKDRFSAERLKGVDSTLKIQPAELGDSAMYLCASSFSGEWSYNEQFFGPGTRLTVL.